The 30 T cell receptor beta chains listed next were all sequenced from one sample in a study of technical replicates of blood from a handful of donors. Using immunoSEQ multiplex PCR, the repertoire was profiled, and TCRdb retains in-frame clones only, with some absent. The sample yields 80,000 to 100,000 clones, around 92% seen once. Material: T cells isolated from PBMCs. These receptors were collected from a human donor in good health.

The chain carries TRBV7-6 and TRBJ2-7; D not resolved. CDR3 size: 15 residues. Looked up from germline, CDR1 is SGHVS and CDR2 is FNYEAQ. V dropped 1 base and J dropped 2 bases, with 12 bases sitting between them. CDR3 sequence: CASSLGYGSTYEQYF. CDR3 bases: TGTGCCAGCAGCTTAGGATATGGCAGTACCTACGAGCAGTACTTC.

The CDR3 sequence: CASSPGTGNTNQPQHF. The CDR3, as DNA: TGCGCCAGCAGTCCCGGGACAGGGAACACAAATCAGCCCCAGCATTTT. The rearrangement uses TRBV5-1 and TRBJ1-5, with TRBD1 matching over 9 bases. CDR1 is SGHRS and CDR2 is YFSETQ in the germline V gene. The CDR3 has 16 residues. The V and J ends lost 5 bases and 4 bases, in that order; junction bases with no gene match: 10.

The V gene is TRBV4-1, the J gene TRBJ2-1; D is perhaps TRBD2 (6 bases). The CDR3 covers 16 residues. Germline V gives CDR1 MGHRA, CDR2 YSYEKL. V gave up 1 base and J gave up 7 bases, with 17 bases separating them. The CDR3 DNA is TGCGCCAGCAGCCAAGTGGGGCGGGGTGGCTTAAATGAGCAGTTCTTC. Protein product: CASSQVGRGGLNEQFF.

This clone has a handful of counts. The V and J genes are TRBV2 and TRBJ1-2; no clear D. CDR1 and CDR2 from the germline V gene are SNHLY and FYNNEI. The CDR3 is 10 residues long. V lost 7 bases and J lost 2, with 2 bases in between. Here the CDR3 reads CASTNYGYTF. DNA of the CDR3: TGTGCCAGCACAAACTATGGCTACACCTTC. Together with reference TRBV2 and TRBJ1-2, the CDR3 gives the full variable domain: EPEVTQTPSHQVTQMGQEVILRCVPISNHLYFYWYRQILGQKVEFLVSFYNNEISEKSEIFDDQFSVERPDGSNFTLKIRSTKLEDSAMYFCASTNYGYTFGSGTRLTVV.

CDR3 residues: CASSSGQGVSGKNIQYF. The DNA of the CDR3 is TGTGCCAGCAGCTCCGGACAGGGTGTATCGGGCAAAAACATTCAGTACTTC. This chain uses TRBV5-4 with TRBJ2-4; 8 bases fit TRBD1. The CDR3 has 17 residues. V lost 3 bases to trimming and J lost 3 bases; unmatched junction nucleotides: 11. From germline, CDR1 is SGHNT and CDR2 YYREEE (reference sequence).

J is TRBJ2-7 and V is TRBV13; D perhaps matches TRBD2 (5 bases). V was pared by 2 bases and J by 2 bases, with 16 bases between. The CDR3 length is 16 residues. Germline V CDR1 and CDR2: PRHDT, FYEKMQ (reference sequence). DNA of the CDR3: TGTGCCAGCAGCTTAAATGCGGGTCCCAGCCCCTACGAGCAGTACTTC. Translation: CASSLNAGPSPYEQYF.

This chain connects TRBV5-1 to TRBJ2-3, with 9 bases that match TRBD1. The CDR3 runs to 14 residues. Germline assignment: CDR1 SGHRS and CDR2 YFSETQ. Unmatched junction bases numbered 4, after V lost 4 bases and J lost 4 bases. As DNA, the CDR3 is TGCGCCAGCAGCGTGGGACAGGGTCCAGATACGCAGTATTTT. It codes for CASSVGQGPDTQYF.

The genes are TRBV6-5 and TRBJ2-1; D is possibly TRBD2 (6 bases). The CDR3 runs to 13 residues. With 7 bases removed from V and 8 bases from J, the gap between germline ends came to 15 bases. The germline gives CDR1 MNHEY, CDR2 SVGAGI. DNA of the CDR3: TGTGCCAGCACCCAGGCGGGGTACGATGAGCAGTTCTTC. The encoded protein is CASTQAGYDEQFF.

The chain has TRBV27 and TRBJ1-4, with 10 bases fitting TRBD1. Unmatched junction bases numbered 4, after V lost 3 bases and J lost 12 bases. The CDR3 runs to 13 residues. CDR1 is MNHEY and CDR2 is SMNVEV in the germline V gene (reference sequence). The CDR3: CASSFRDRGELFF. CDR3 DNA sequence: TGTGCCAGCAGTTTCCGGGACAGGGGAGAACTGTTTTTT.

The chain recombines TRBV6-5 with TRBJ2-5, with D tentatively TRBD1 (5 bases). The V and J ends lost 0 bases and 5 bases respectively, with 13 bases between them. Germline CDR1 and CDR2: MNHEY and SVGAGI. The CDR3 totals 15 residues. In nucleotides, the CDR3 is TGTGCCAGCAGTTACTCGACGGGTACAGGCGAGACCCAGTACTTC. Translating it yields CASSYSTGTGETQYF.

This rearrangement joins TRBV5-1 to TRBJ1-1; TRBD1 agrees at 10 bases. Germline V lookup: CDR1 SGHRS, CDR2 YFSETQ. The CDR3 is 15 residues long. The J segment lost 8 bases and the V segment lost 4 bases, leaving 11 bases of the junction unmatched. The CDR3 DNA sequence: TGCGCCAGCAGCCCTTACGACAGGGGACAGGGGGAAGCTTTCTTT. Translation: CASSPYDRGQGEAFF.

The chain's CDR3 is CASSPTSGRGAGELFF. Here the CDR3 DNA reads TGTGCCAGCAGCCCCACTAGCGGGAGGGGGGCCGGGGAGCTGTTTTTT. The J gene is TRBJ2-2, the V gene TRBV9; 13 bases align to TRBD2. The CDR3 is made up of 16 amino acids. Germline CDR1 and CDR2: SGDLS and YYNGEE. The ends lost 4 bases at V and 6 bases at J; junction bases unmatched: 6.

J is TRBJ1-6 and V is TRBV6-4, with a possible D match to TRBD1 (5 bases). This CDR3 is 14 amino acids long. Trimming cost V 6 bases and J 7 bases, with 13 bases left between them. CDR1 and CDR2 from the germline V gene are MRHNA and SNTAGT. CDR3 nucleotide sequence: TGTGCCAGCAGGCTCCGGGGGATAAATTCACCCCTCCACTTT. Translation: CASRLRGINSPLHF.

The V call is TRBV7-2, the J call TRBJ2-3, with D maybe TRBD1 (6 bases). This CDR3 contains 15 residues. Germline-derived CDR1 and CDR2 are SGHTA and FQGNSA. V lost 1 base to trimming and J lost 6 bases, with 14 bases between them. CDR3: CASSLEQGWVDTQYF. CDR3 sequence (DNA): TGTGCCAGCAGCTTAGAACAGGGTTGGGTGGATACGCAGTATTTT. The variable domain in full, with the rest retrieved from reference TRBV7-2 and TRBJ2-3, is GAGVSQSPSNKVTEKGKDVELRCDPISGHTALYWYRQSLGQGLEFLIYFQGNSAPDKSGLPSDRFSAERTGGSVSTLTIQRTQQEDSAVYLCASSLEQGWVDTQYFGPGTRLTVL.

This chain links TRBV14 with TRBJ2-5; 10 nucleotides align to TRBD1. The germline gives CDR1 SGHDN, CDR2 FVKESK. This CDR3 is 15 amino acids long. Trimming took 1 base from V and 3 from J; bases not matched to a gene: 2. The CDR3, as DNA: TGTGCCAGCAGCCAAGTAGGGACAGGGGAAGAGACCCAGTACTTC. Translating gives CASSQVGTGEETQYF. Based on the CDR3 plus reference TRBV14 and TRBJ2-5, the full variable domain is EAGVTQFPSHSVIEKGQTVTLRCDPISGHDNLYWYRRVMGKEIKFLLHFVKESKQDESGMPNNRFLAERTGGTYSTLKVQPAELEDSGVYFCASSQVGTGEETQYFGPGTRLLVL.

This rearrangement joins TRBV6-5 to TRBJ2-2, with D maybe TRBD2 (6 bases). Germline-derived CDR1 and CDR2 are MNHEY and SVGAGI. Deletions cut 10 bases from V and 5 bases from J, with 20 bases between. The CDR3 is 15 residues long. The CDR3 region is CATSPAEGRTGELFF. In DNA form, the CDR3 reads TGTGCCACCAGCCCGGCGGAGGGGAGGACCGGGGAGCTGTTTTTT.

The chain uses TRBV15 and TRBJ2-2; 10 bases fit TRBD1. Germline V gene lookup returns CDR1 LNHNV and CDR2 YYDKDF (reference sequence). This CDR3 comprises 18 residues. J was trimmed by 2 bases and V by 3 bases; bases with no gene match: 9. CDR3 amino acids: CATSSPQWTGGNTGELFF. CDR3 DNA: TGTGCCACCAGCAGCCCACAATGGACAGGGGGAAACACCGGGGAGCTGTTTTTT.

This CDR3 reads CASSDTQREKNIQYF. The DNA of the CDR3 is TGTGCCAGCAGTGACACCCAGCGGGAGAAAAACATTCAGTACTTC. The V gene is TRBV6-1, the J gene TRBJ2-4; 8 bases align to TRBD2. This CDR3 has 15 residues. The germline gives CDR1 MNHNS, CDR2 SASEGT. After removal of 3 bases from V and 4 bases from J, the junction contained 5 bases not matched to a gene.

The CDR3 DNA reads as TGTGCCAGCAGTTACGGCTCCGGGACAGGGGGAAGGCGGGCCACAGATACGCAGTATTTT. It yields the protein CASSYGSGTGGRRATDTQYF. The J gene is TRBJ2-3, the V gene TRBV21-1; no DNA check was done on the table's D call, TRBD1. TRBV21-1 is annotated as a pseudogene. CDR3 length equals 20 residues.

The chain is built from TRBV27 and TRBJ2-3, with 14 positions matching TRBD2. V was pared by 10 bases and J by 7 bases, with 16 bases of the junction left unmatched. CDR1 is MNHEY, CDR2 SMNVEV, per germline (reference sequence). CDR3 length equals 17 residues. This CDR3 is CATSPPRLAGGLNTQYF. The CDR3 DNA is TGTGCCACCTCACCCCCGAGACTAGCGGGGGGGCTTAATACGCAGTATTTT.

The chain links TRBV27 to TRBJ1-1, with 7 bases aligning to TRBD1. The junction had 17 bases not matched to a gene; V was cut back by 5 bases and J by 11 bases. The CDR3 is 15 amino acids. Germline CDR1 is MNHEY and CDR2 is SMNVEV (reference sequence). CDR3 in amino acids: CASSPQTGIKEGAFF. The CDR3 DNA follows: TGTGCCAGCAGTCCTCAGACAGGGATTAAAGAAGGGGCTTTCTTT.

The V and J genes are TRBV6-5 and TRBJ2-7; 10 nucleotides match TRBD1. This CDR3 comprises 14 residues. Germline-derived CDR1 and CDR2 are MNHEY and SVGAGI. The V gene end was trimmed by 6 bases and the J gene end by 5 bases; junction bases not matched to a gene: 7. DNA of the CDR3: TGTGCCAGCAGCCACGGACAGGGGGTCCACGAGCAGTACTTC. It specifies CASSHGQGVHEQYF.

This chain connects TRBV5-1 to TRBJ2-1, with D unresolved. V lost 5 bases and J lost 0, with 9 bases in between. The germline V gene has CDR1 SGHRS and CDR2 YFSETQ. CDR3 length equals 14 residues. For the CDR3, the DNA is TGCGCCAGCAGTTTAACGAGCTCCTACAATGAGCAGTTCTTC. This gives the protein CASSLTSSYNEQFF.

This clone appeared a single time. The V gene is TRBV27, the J gene TRBJ2-1, with no clear D. Per germline, CDR1 MNHEY and CDR2 SMNVEV (reference sequence). V lost 0 bases and J lost 7, with 16 bases in between. This CDR3 contains 16 residues. CDR3 protein: CASSLSYSPGANEQFF. In DNA, the CDR3 is TGTGCCAGCAGTTTATCGTATAGCCCCGGCGCAAATGAGCAGTTCTTC.

The chain combines TRBV28 with TRBJ2-3, with TRBD2 identical over 7 bases. This CDR3 has 14 amino acids. The germline V gene has CDR1 MDHEN and CDR2 SYDVKM. The V and J ends lost 5 bases and 4 bases, in that order; junction bases with no gene match: 6. CDR3 coding DNA: TGTGCCAGCAGTCGTAGCGGGTCCTCAGATACGCAGTATTTT. Amino acid sequence: CASSRSGSSDTQYF.

The CDR3 sequence: CAIEDRTQETQYF. The CDR3, as DNA: TGCGCCATCGAGGACAGAACACAAGAGACCCAGTACTTC. The V gene is TRBV10-2, the J gene TRBJ2-5; maybe TRBD1 (6 bases). The CDR3 totals 13 residues. Trimming cost V 10 bases and J 2 bases, with 14 bases left between them. Germline CDR1 and CDR2: WSHSY and SAAADI.

This chain uses TRBV6-1 with TRBJ1-1; perhaps TRBD1 as D (6 bases). V lost 10 bases and J 4 bases, leaving 16 bases between the germline ends. This CDR3 has 13 residues. Looked up from germline, CDR1 is MNHNS and CDR2 is SASEGT. CDR3 sequence: CATSRGVRTEAFF. CDR3 nucleotides: TGTGCCACCAGCAGGGGCGTGCGCACTGAAGCTTTCTTT.

Notes on this clone: This specimen includes other DNA sequences encoding the same CDR3. The chain uses TRBV28 and TRBJ1-3; D is unresolved. Germline V lookup: CDR1 MDHEN, CDR2 SYDVKM. Trimming left V 0 bases short and J 0 bases short, with 3 bases between. CDR3 length: 14 amino acids. CDR3 nucleotides: TGTGCCAGCAGTTTATGGAGCTCTGGAAACACCATATATTTT. It yields the protein CASSLWSSGNTIYF.

The chain has TRBV7-9 and TRBJ2-7, with D hard to call. The CDR3 has 13 amino acids. Between the trimmed V and J ends, which lost 3 bases and 2 bases, there was a span of 8 bases. Germline loops: CDR1 SEHNR, CDR2 FQNEAQ (reference sequence). The CDR3 DNA follows: TGTGCCAGCAGCTTGGCGGATCCCTACGAGCAGTACTTC. This translates into CASSLADPYEQYF.

This chain connects TRBV5-1 to TRBJ2-1; 8 positions agree with TRBD2. Germline CDR1 reads SGHRS; CDR2 reads YFSETQ. V was pared by 3 bases and J by 8 bases, with 7 bases of the junction left unmatched. This CDR3 has 14 residues. CDR3 coding DNA: TGCGCCAGCAGCTCGATAGGGACTAGGGATGAGCAGTTCTTC. It specifies CASSSIGTRDEQFF.